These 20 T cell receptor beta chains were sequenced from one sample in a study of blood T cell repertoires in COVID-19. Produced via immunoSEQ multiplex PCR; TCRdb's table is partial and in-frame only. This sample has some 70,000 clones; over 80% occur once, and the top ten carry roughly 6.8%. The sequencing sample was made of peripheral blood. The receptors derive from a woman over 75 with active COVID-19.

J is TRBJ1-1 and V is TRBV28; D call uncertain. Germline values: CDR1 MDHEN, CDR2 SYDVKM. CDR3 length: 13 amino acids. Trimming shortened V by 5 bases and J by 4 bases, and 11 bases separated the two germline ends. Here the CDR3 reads CASSTLGGTEAFF. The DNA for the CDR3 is TGTGCCAGCAGTACCCTTGGAGGCACTGAAGCTTTCTTT.

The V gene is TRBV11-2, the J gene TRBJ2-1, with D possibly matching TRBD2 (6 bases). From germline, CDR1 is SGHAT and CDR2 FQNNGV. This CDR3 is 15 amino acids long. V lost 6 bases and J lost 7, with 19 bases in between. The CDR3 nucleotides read TGTGCCAGCAGGGTGGGGGAGGCACTGGGGAATGAGCAGTTCTTC. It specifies CASRVGEALGNEQFF.

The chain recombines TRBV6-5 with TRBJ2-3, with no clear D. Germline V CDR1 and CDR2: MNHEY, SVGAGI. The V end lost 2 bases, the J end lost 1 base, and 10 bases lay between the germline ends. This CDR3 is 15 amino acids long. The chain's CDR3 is CASSYLRGGTDTQYF. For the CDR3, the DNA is TGTGCCAGCAGTTACCTGAGAGGCGGCACAGATACGCAGTATTTT.

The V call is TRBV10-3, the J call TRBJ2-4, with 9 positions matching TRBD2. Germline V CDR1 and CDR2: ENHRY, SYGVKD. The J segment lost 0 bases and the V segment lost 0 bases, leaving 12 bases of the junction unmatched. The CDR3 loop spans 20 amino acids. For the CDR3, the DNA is TGTGCCATCAGTGAGTCGTCTAGCGGGGATTACGGTCTAGCCAAAAACATTCAGTACTTC. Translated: CAISESSSGDYGLAKNIQYF.

CDR3 residues: CASNVGLAGKQETQYF. CDR3 DNA: TGTGCCAGCAACGTTGGACTAGCGGGAAAACAAGAGACCCAGTACTTC. This chain links TRBV2 with TRBJ2-5, with 12 positions matching TRBD2. V was pared by 7 bases and J by 2 bases, with 8 bases of the junction left unmatched. CDR1 is SNHLY, CDR2 FYNNEI, per germline. There are 16 residues in the CDR3.

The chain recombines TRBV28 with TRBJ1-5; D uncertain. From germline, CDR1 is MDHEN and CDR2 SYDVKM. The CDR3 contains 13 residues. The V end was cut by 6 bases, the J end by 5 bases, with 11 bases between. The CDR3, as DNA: TGTGCCAGCAGATACTCAAGATATCAGCCCCAGCATTTT. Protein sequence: CASRYSRYQPQHF.

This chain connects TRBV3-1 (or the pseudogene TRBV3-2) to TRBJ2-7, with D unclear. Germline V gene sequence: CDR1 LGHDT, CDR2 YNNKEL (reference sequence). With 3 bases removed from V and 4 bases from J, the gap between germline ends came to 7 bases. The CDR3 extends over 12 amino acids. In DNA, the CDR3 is TGTGCCAGCAGCCACGGAGAATACGAGCAGTACTTC. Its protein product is CASSHGEYEQYF.

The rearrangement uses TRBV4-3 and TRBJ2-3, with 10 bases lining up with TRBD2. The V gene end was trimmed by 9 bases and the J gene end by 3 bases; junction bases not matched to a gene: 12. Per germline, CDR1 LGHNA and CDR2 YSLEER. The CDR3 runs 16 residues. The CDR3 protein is CARSRSGRVCTDTQYF. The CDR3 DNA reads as TGCGCCAGATCAAGGAGCGGGAGGGTTTGTACAGATACGCAGTATTTT.

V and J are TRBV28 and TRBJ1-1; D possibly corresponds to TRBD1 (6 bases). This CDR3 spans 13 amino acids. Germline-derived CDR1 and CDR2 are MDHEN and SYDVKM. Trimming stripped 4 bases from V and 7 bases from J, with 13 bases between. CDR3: CASSSGVFIEAFF. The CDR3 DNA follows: TGTGCCAGCAGTTCAGGGGTGTTCATTGAAGCTTTCTTT. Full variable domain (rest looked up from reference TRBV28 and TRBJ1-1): DVKVTQSSRYLVKRTGEKVFLECVQDMDHENMFWYRQDPGLGLRLIYFSYDVKMKEKGDIPEGYSVSREKKERFSLILESASTNQTSMYLCASSSGVFIEAFFGQGTRLTVV.

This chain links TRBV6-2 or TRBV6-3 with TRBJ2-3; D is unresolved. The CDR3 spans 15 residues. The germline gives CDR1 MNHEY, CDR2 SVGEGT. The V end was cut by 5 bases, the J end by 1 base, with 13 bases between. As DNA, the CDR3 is TGTGCCAGCAGTGAGGCGACTCTGGGCACAGATACGCAGTATTTT. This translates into CASSEATLGTDTQYF.

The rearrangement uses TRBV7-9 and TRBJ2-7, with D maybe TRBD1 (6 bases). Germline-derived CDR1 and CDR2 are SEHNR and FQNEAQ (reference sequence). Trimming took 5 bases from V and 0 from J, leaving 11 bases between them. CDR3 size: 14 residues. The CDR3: CASSRTGSSYEQYF. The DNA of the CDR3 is TGTGCCAGCAGCCGTACAGGGAGCTCCTACGAGCAGTACTTC.

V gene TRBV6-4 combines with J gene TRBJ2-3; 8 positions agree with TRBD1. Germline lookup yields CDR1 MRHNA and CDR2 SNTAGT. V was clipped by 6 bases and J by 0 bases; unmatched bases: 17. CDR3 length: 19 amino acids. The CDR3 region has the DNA TGTGCCAGCAGCTTCCCTTCCCCTGGACAGGGTGCTAGCACAGATACGCAGTATTTT. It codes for CASSFPSPGQGASTDTQYF.

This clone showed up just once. For the CDR3, the DNA is TGTGCCAGCAGCGTAGATGGGACAGGGAACGGCTACACCTTC. Its protein is CASSVDGTGNGYTF. The chain has TRBV9 and TRBJ1-2; 9 bases align to TRBD1. CDR3 length: 14 residues. The germline V gene encodes CDR1 SGDLS and CDR2 YYNGEE. The trim removed 0 bases at V and 8 bases at J, leaving 5 bases unmatched.

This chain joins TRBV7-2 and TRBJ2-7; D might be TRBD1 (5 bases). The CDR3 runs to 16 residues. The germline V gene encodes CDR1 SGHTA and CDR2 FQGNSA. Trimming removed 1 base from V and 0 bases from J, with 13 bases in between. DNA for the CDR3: TGTGCCAGCAGCTTAGATGGGGCCTCTTACTCCTACGAGCAGTACTTC. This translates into CASSLDGASYSYEQYF. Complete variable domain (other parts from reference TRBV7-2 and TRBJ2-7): GAGVSQSPSNKVTEKGKDVELRCDPISGHTALYWYRQSLGQGLEFLIYFQGNSAPDKSGLPSDRFSAERTGGSVSTLTIQRTQQEDSAVYLCASSLDGASYSYEQYFGPGTRLTVT.

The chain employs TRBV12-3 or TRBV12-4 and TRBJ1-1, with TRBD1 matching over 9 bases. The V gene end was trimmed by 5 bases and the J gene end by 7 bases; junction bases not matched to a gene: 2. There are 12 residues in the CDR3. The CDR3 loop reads CASSTGGIEAFF. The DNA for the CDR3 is TGTGCCAGCAGTACAGGGGGCATTGAAGCTTTCTTT.

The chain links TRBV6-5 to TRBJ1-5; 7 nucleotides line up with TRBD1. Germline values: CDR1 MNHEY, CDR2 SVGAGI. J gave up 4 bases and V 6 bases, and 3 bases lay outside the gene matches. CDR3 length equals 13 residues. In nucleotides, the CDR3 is TGTGCCAGCAGGAGGGACAGAAATCAGCCCCAGCATTTT. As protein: CASRRDRNQPQHF.

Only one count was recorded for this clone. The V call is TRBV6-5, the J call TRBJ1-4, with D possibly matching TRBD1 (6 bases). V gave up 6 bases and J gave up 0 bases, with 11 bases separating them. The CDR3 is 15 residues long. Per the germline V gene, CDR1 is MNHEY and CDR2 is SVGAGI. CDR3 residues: CASSDWTATNEKLFF. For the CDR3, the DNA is TGTGCCAGCAGCGATTGGACAGCAACTAATGAAAAACTGTTTTTT.

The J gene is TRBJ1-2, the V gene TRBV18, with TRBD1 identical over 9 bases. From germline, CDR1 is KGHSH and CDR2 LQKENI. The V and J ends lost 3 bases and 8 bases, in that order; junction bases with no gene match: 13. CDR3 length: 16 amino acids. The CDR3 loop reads CASSPSPGTGFGGYTF. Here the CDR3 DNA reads TGTGCCAGCTCACCCAGTCCCGGGACAGGGTTTGGCGGCTACACCTTC. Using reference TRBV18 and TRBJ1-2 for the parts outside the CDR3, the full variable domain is NAGVMQNPRHLVRRRGQEARLRCSPMKGHSHVYWYRQLPEEGLKFMVYLQKENIIDESGMPKERFSAEFPKEGPSILRIQQVVRGDSAAYFCASSPSPGTGFGGYTFGSGTRLTVV.

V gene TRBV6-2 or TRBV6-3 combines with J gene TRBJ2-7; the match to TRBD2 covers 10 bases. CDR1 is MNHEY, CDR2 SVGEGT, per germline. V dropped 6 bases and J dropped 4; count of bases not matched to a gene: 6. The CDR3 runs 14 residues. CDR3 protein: CASSPRAGGYEQYF. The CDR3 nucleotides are TGTGCCAGCAGCCCAAGAGCGGGAGGGTACGAGCAGTACTTC.

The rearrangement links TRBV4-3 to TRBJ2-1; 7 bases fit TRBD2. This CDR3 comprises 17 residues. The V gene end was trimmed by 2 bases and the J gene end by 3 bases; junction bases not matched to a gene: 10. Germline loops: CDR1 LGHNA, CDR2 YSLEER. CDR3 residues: CASSQNLLGTIYNEQFF. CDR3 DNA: TGCGCCAGCAGCCAAAACCTTCTGGGGACTATCTACAATGAGCAGTTCTTC.